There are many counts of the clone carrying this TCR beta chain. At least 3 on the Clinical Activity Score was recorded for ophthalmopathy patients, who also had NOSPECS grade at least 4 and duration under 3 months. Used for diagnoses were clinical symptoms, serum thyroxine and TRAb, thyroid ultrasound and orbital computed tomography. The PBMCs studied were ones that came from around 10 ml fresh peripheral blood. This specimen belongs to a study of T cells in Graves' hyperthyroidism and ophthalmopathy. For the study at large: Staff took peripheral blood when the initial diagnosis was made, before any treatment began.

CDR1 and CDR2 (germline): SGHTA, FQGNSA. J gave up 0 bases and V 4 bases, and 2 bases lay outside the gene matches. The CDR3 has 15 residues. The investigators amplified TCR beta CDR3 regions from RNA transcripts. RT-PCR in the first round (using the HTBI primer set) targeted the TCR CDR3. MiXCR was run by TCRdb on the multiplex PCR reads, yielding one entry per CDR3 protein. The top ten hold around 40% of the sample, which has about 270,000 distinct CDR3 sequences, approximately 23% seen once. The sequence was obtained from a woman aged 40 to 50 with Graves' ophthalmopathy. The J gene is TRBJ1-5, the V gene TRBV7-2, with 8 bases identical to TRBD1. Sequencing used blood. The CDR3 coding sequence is TGTGCCAGCAGCTCGGACAGGGTTAGCAATCAGCCCCAGCATTTT. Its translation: CASSSDRVSNQPQHF.